This T cell receptor beta chain was sequenced for a study of long-term antiretroviral therapy in people with HIV. Researchers ran immunoSEQ v3.0 at survey level. This table comes from immunoSEQ multiplex PCR, and its TCRdb copy is limited to in-frame clones, with some not included. The sample lists tens of thousands of clones; roughly 82% were seen once. The CDR3 covers 14 residues. Germline CDR1 and CDR2: MNHEY and SMNVEV (reference sequence). V was trimmed by 6 bases and J by 3 bases, leaving 13 bases between them. The chain links TRBV27 to TRBJ2-3; maybe TRBD1 (5 bases). The sequence came from a man younger than 35 with HIV. Sequencing used unsorted PBMCs, obtained 0.3 years after starting antiretroviral therapy. CDR3 protein: CASSSLGLTDTQYF. CDR3 sequence (DNA): TGTGCCAGCAGCTCTCTGGGGCTTACAGATACGCAGTATTTT.